The 18 T cell receptor beta chains listed next were all sequenced from one sample in a study of T-cell memory formation after mild COVID-19. Via MiXCR, TCRdb re-called the 5' RACE reads, giving one row per CDR3 protein. The sample yields under 300,000 distinct CDR3 sequences, 7.5% to 9.5% seen once. The sample taken for sequencing was PBMCs or a T cell subset sorted from them (not recorded which). Every receptor here comes from a man younger than 35 who had mild COVID-19 (a few samples of this study predate the infection). Cell type and time point are not known.

This clonotype was counted a few times. The chain employs TRBV29-1 and TRBJ2-3; 13 bases are a match to TRBD2. The CDR3 totals 15 residues. V gave up 7 bases and J gave up 4 bases; unmatched junction bases: 8. The germline CDR1 and CDR2 sequences are SQVTM and ANQGSEA. This chain's CDR3 is CSGRTSGGVSDTQYF. The CDR3 DNA sequence: TGCAGCGGCCGTACTAGCGGGGGGGTCTCAGATACGCAGTATTTT.

This clonotype was recorded a few times. The chain uses TRBV6-2 or TRBV6-3 and TRBJ2-2; D unresolved. V lost 1 base and J lost 5, with 2 bases in between. The CDR3 sequence is 12 residues long. Germline V gene lookup returns CDR1 MNHEY and CDR2 SVGEGT. CDR3 coding DNA: TGTGCCAGCAGTTACTGGACCGGGGAGCTGTTTTTT. Translating gives CASSYWTGELFF.

This clonotype has only a few counts. This chain joins TRBV6-2 or TRBV6-3 and TRBJ2-3; D is uncertain. The CDR3 has 13 amino acids. Germline values: CDR1 MNHEY, CDR2 SVGEGT. V lost 11 bases and J lost 4, with 16 bases in between. The CDR3 loop reads CAGRRFTADTQYF. The CDR3 nucleotides are TGTGCCGGACGCCGATTTACGGCAGATACGCAGTATTTT.

CDR3 sequence reads: CASSQDVRGSGTQYF. The DNA of the CDR3 is TGCGCCAGCAGCCAAGATGTACGGGGCTCGGGGACCCAGTACTTC. The J gene is TRBJ2-5, the V gene TRBV4-1; D tentatively reads TRBD1 or TRBD2 (5 bases each). Germline assignment: CDR1 MGHRA and CDR2 YSYEKL. This CDR3 region has 15 residues. V lost 0 bases to trimming and J lost 7 bases, with 15 bases between them.

This clonotype was detected ten times or more. The genes are TRBV5-1 and TRBJ1-5, with D uncertain. The V gene's germline CDR1 is SGHRS and CDR2 YFSETQ. The V end was cut by 0 bases, the J end by 2 bases, with 9 bases between. The CDR3 contains 15 residues. The CDR3 DNA reads TGCGCCAGCAGCTTGGAGCCTGCGGGCAATCAGCCCCAGCATTTT. This translates into CASSLEPAGNQPQHF.

This clonotype was counted only a few times. The V gene is TRBV18, the J gene TRBJ1-1; 8 bases agree with TRBD1. This CDR3 has 15 amino acids. Trimming cost V 4 bases and J 0 bases; bases outside gene matches: 4. CDR1 and CDR2 from the germline V gene are KGHSH and LQKENI. CDR3 in amino acids: CASSHGQGLNTEAFF. In nucleotides, the CDR3 is TGTGCCAGCTCACACGGACAGGGTTTGAACACTGAAGCTTTCTTT.

Only a few counts were recorded for this clonotype. The chain couples TRBV11-2 to TRBJ2-5; 11 bases line up with TRBD2. With 1 base clipped from V and 2 bases from J, the junction kept 3 bases outside the gene matches. CDR1 SGHAT and CDR2 FQNNGV come from the germline V gene. This CDR3 is built from 16 residues. CDR3 loop: CASSLGGLAVQETQYF. The CDR3 bases are TGTGCCAGCAGCTTAGGGGGACTAGCGGTTCAAGAGACCCAGTACTTC.

The DNA for the CDR3 is TGTGCCAGCAGCTTCGAGGGGGCTCGTAGTGAAGCTTTCTTT. Translating gives CASSFEGARSEAFF. The genes are TRBV7-2 and TRBJ1-1; 7 bases line up with TRBD1. The V and J ends lost 3 bases and 7 bases, in that order; junction bases with no gene match: 8. The V gene's germline CDR1 is SGHTA and CDR2 FQGNSA. The CDR3 extends over 14 amino acids.

The chain combines TRBV7-2 with TRBJ2-1; TRBD2 matches at 8 bases. Germline CDR1 reads SGHTA; CDR2 reads FQGNSA. This CDR3 spans 14 amino acids. J was trimmed by 6 bases and V by 5 bases; bases with no gene match: 6. The CDR3 nucleotides read TGTGCCAGCAGCCGGATTAGCGGGGTCAATGAGCAGTTCTTC. Translation: CASSRISGVNEQFF. The full variable domain, rest sourced from reference TRBV7-2 and TRBJ2-1, is GAGVSQSPSNKVTEKGKDVELRCDPISGHTALYWYRQSLGQGLEFLIYFQGNSAPDKSGLPSDRFSAERTGGSVSTLTIQRTQQEDSAVYLCASSRISGVNEQFFGPGTRLTVL.

This clonotype has only one observation. The chain links TRBV20-1 to TRBJ2-5, with D unclear. From germline, CDR1 is DFQATT and CDR2 SNEGSKA (reference sequence). Trimming removed 3 bases from V and 3 bases from J, with 11 bases in between. The CDR3 loop spans 13 amino acids. Here the CDR3 DNA reads TGCAGTGCTAGTACCAGGTTAAAAGAGACCCAGTACTTC. Its protein is CSASTRLKETQYF.

There are a few counts of this clonotype. The V and J genes are TRBV5-1 and TRBJ1-6; 8 nucleotides match TRBD1. V shed 4 bases, J shed 8 bases, and the junction held 11 bases outside the gene matches. The germline CDR1 and CDR2 sequences are SGHRS and YFSETQ. The CDR3 contains 16 residues. The CDR3 DNA is TGCGCCAGCAGCCCCAGGACAGGGAAGAAAGATTCACCCCTCCACTTT. Its protein is CASSPRTGKKDSPLHF.

This sequence joins TRBV6-5 and TRBJ2-1, with D uncertain. Germline values: CDR1 MNHEY, CDR2 SVGAGI. The CDR3 sequence is 14 residues long. Trimming left V 2 bases short and J 6 bases short, with 11 bases between. CDR3 loop: CASSYASGLNEQFF. CDR3 nucleotide sequence: TGTGCCAGCAGTTACGCGTCCGGTCTCAATGAGCAGTTCTTC.

This clonotype was detected only a few times. This chain connects TRBV7-2 to TRBJ2-7, with TRBD2 matching 15 bases. CDR3 length: 16 amino acids. Trimming at V came to 5 bases and at J to 7 bases, leaving 9 bases not matched to a gene. Germline V gene data show CDR1 as SGHTA and CDR2 as FQGNSA. The CDR3 protein is CASSDGGTSGGREQYF. CDR3 nucleotide sequence: TGTGCCAGCAGCGACGGAGGGACTAGCGGGGGGAGGGAGCAGTACTTC.

This clonotype has only a few counts. The chain links TRBV27 to TRBJ1-5; D is possibly TRBD1 (6 bases). Trimming took off 4 bases at V and 5 bases at J, with 9 bases between the two ends. Germline CDR1 and CDR2: MNHEY and SMNVEV (reference sequence). The CDR3 covers 13 residues. The CDR3 DNA reads as TGTGCCAGCAGTTCGGGGGCACATCAGCCCCAGCATTTT. Residues: CASSSGAHQPQHF.

This clonotype has at least ten counts. The chain combines TRBV12-3 or TRBV12-4 with TRBJ2-4; 9 nucleotides match TRBD1. V dropped 3 bases and J dropped 8; count of bases not matched to a gene: 5. The CDR3 length is 14 residues. In nucleotides, the CDR3 is TGTGCCAGCAGTTTTTTAAGACAGGGGGACATTCAGTACTTC. Translation: CASSFLRQGDIQYF.

This sequence joins TRBV7-2 and TRBJ2-5; TRBD2 matches 15 bases. Germline V CDR1 and CDR2: SGHTA, FQGNSA. This CDR3 has 16 amino acids. J gave up 4 bases and V 4 bases, and 4 bases lay outside the gene matches. The CDR3 nucleotides read TGTGCCAGCAGCTCCGGACTAGCGGGAGGGGGAGAGACCCAGTACTTC. This gives the protein CASSSGLAGGGETQYF.

This clonotype has only a few counts. The chain has TRBV7-9 and TRBJ2-5, with 13 nucleotides matching TRBD2. The trim removed 5 bases at V and 1 base at J, leaving 4 bases unmatched. Germline V lookup: CDR1 SEHNR, CDR2 FQNEAQ (reference sequence). The CDR3 is 16 amino acids. The DNA for the CDR3 is TGTGCCAGCAGCCCGACTAGCGGGGGGAGCCAAGAGACCCAGTACTTC. Amino acids: CASSPTSGGSQETQYF. The entire variable domain, with the rest obtained from reference TRBV7-9 and TRBJ2-5, is as follows: DTGVSQNPRHKITKRGQNVTFRCDPISEHNRLYWYRQTLGQGPEFLTYFQNEAQLEKSRLLSDRFSAERPKGSFSTLEIQRTEQGDSAMYLCASSPTSGGSQETQYFGPGTRLLVL.

Many counts were recorded for this clonotype. The rearrangement uses TRBV7-6 and TRBJ1-2, with a tentative D call TRBD1 (6 bases). The germline gives CDR1 SGHVS, CDR2 FNYEAQ. This CDR3 is 14 amino acids long. V was pared by 4 bases and J by 7 bases, with 16 bases between. The CDR3 reads CASSSTGKRAGYTF. CDR3 coding DNA: TGTGCCAGCAGCTCCACAGGGAAAAGAGCTGGCTACACCTTC.